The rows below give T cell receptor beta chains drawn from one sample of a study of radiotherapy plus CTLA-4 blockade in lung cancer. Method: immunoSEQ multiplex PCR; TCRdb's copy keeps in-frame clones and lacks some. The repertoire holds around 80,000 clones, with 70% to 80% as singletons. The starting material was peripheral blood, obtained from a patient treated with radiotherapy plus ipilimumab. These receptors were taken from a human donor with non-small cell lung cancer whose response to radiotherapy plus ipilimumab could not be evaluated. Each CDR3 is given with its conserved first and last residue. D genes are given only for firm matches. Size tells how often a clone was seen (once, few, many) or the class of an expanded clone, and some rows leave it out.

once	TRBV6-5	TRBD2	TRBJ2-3	CASSSRRGSTDTQYF	TGTGCCAGCAGTTCGAGGCGGGGGAGCACAGATACGCAGTATTTT
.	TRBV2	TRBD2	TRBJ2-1	CACRGGPYNEQFF	TGTGCCTGTCGGGGGGGACCCTACAATGAGCAGTTCTTC
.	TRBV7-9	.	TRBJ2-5	CASSPRDVQETQYF	TGTGCCAGCAGCCCGCGGGACGTACAAGAGACCCAGTACTTC
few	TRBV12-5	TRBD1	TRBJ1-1	CASGLTQGGNTEAFF	TGTGCTAGTGGTTTGACACAGGGGGGGAACACTGAAGCTTTCTTT
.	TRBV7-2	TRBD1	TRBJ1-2	CASSSMTGMYGYTF	TGTGCCAGCAGCTCTATGACAGGGATGTATGGCTACACCTTC
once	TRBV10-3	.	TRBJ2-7	CAISEPNQGLDSQYF	TGTGCCATCAGTGAGCCGAACCAGGGGTTGGACTCCCAGTACTTC
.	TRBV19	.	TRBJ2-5	CASSPQLTGETQYF	TGTGCCAGTAGTCCCCAACTTACCGGAGAGACCCAGTACTTC
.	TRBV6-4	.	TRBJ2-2	CAGPSQVFRELFF	TGTGCCGGCCCGTCTCAGGTTTTCCGGGAGCTGTTTTTT
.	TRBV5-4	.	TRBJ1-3	CASTLLTAGNTIYF	TGTGCCAGCACCCTCCTGACAGCCGGAAACACCATATATTTT
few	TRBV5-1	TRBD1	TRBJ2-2	CASSLAGQGTGELFF	TGCGCCAGCAGCTTGGCCGGACAGGGGACCGGGGAGCTGTTTTTT
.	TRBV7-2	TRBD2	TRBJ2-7	CASSSHAPQAGVEQYF	TGTGCCAGCAGCTCCCATGCACCGCAAGCGGGAGTGGAGCAGTACTTC
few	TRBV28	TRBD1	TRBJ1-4	CASSLPGGVNEKLFF	TGTGCCAGCAGTTTACCAGGGGGTGTGAATGAAAAACTGTTTTTT
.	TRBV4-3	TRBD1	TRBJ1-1	CASSQEQGREAFF	TGCGCCAGCAGCCAGGAACAGGGGCGTGAAGCTTTCTTT
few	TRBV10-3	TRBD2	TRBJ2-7	CAISAGLAGISYEQYF	TGTGCCATCAGCGCCGGACTAGCGGGCATTTCCTACGAGCAGTACTTC
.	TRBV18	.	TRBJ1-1	CASSLQGGETEAFF	TGTGCCAGCTCACTACAAGGCGGGGAGACTGAAGCTTTCTTT
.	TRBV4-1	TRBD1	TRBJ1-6	CASQDRGKSYNSPLHF	TGCGCCAGCCAAGACAGGGGGAAGTCCTATAATTCACCCCTCCACTTT
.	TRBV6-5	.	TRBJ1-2	CASSYGGPHYGYTF	TGTGCCAGCAGTTACGGGGGCCCGCACTATGGCTACACCTTC
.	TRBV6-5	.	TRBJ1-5	CASSGAGSGNQPQHF	TGTGCCAGCAGTGGGGCGGGGTCGGGCAATCAGCCCCAGCATTTT
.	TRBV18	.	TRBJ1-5	CASSPDNNQPQHF	TGTGCCAGCTCACCAGACAACAATCAGCCCCAGCATTTT
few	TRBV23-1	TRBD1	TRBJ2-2	CASSRQGYTGELFF	TGCGCCAGCAGTCGACAGGGGTACACCGGGGAGCTGTTTTTT
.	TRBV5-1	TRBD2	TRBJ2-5	CASSGRTSGGEETQYF	TGCGCCAGCAGCGGGCGGACTAGCGGGGGGGAAGAGACCCAGTACTTC
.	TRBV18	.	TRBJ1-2	CASSPQLQGNYGYTF	TGTGCCAGCTCACCACAACTACAGGGTAACTATGGCTACACCTTC
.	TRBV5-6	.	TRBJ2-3	CASRGDTDTQYF	TGTGCCAGCAGAGGGGACACAGATACGCAGTATTTT
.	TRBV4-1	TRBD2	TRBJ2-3	CASSREGLPSTDTQYF	TGCGCCAGCAGCCGTGAGGGACTACCTAGCACAGATACGCAGTATTTT
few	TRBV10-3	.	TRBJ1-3	CATVNGNTIYF	TGTGCCACCGTAAATGGAAACACCATATATTTT
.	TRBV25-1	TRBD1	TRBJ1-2	CASSPSRTGGDGYTF	TGTGCCAGCAGTCCCTCCCGGACAGGGGGGGATGGCTACACCTTC
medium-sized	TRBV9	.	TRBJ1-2	CASSAGGGLYGYTF	TGTGCCAGCAGCGCGGGGGGAGGTCTTTATGGCTACACCTTC
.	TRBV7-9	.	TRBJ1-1	CASSTQANTEAFF	TGTGCCAGCAGCACCCAGGCGAACACTGAAGCTTTCTTT
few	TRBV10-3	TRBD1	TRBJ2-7	CAISRDREHEQYF	TGTGCCATCAGTCGGGACAGGGAACACGAGCAGTACTTC
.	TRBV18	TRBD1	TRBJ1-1	CASSPFSTGDTEAFF	TGTGCCAGCTCACCATTTTCGACAGGGGACACTGAAGCTTTCTTT
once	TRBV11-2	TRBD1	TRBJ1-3	CASSLNDRGGNTIYF	TGTGCCAGCAGCTTAAACGACAGGGGGGGAAACACCATATATTTT
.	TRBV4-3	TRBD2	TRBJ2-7	CASSYSASGESYEQYF	TGCGCCAGCAGCTATTCGGCGAGCGGGGAATCCTACGAGCAGTACTTC
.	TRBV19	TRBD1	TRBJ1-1	CASSIITGVNTEAFF	TGTGCCAGTAGTATTATTACAGGGGTGAACACTGAAGCTTTCTTT
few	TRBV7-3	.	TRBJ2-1	CASSFTGGGDEQFF	TGTGCCAGCAGCTTCACGGGAGGGGGCGATGAGCAGTTCTTC
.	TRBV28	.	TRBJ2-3	CASSLPFGTGTDTQYF	TGTGCCAGCAGTTTGCCCTTTGGGACTGGGACAGATACGCAGTATTTT
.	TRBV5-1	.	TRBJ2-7	CASSLGAWESSYEQYF	TGCGCCAGCAGCCTGGGAGCCTGGGAGAGCTCCTACGAGCAGTACTTC
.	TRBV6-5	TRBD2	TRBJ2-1	CASSYSLAGRNNEQFF	TGTGCCAGCAGTTACTCCCTAGCGGGACGAAACAATGAGCAGTTCTTC
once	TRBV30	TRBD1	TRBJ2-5	CAWRVPGGRETQYF	TGTGCCTGGAGAGTGCCAGGGGGCAGGGAGACCCAGTACTTC
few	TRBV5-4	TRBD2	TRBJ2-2	CASSSGGGVHTGELFF	TGTGCCAGCAGCTCAGGCGGGGGGGTGCACACCGGGGAGCTGTTTTTT
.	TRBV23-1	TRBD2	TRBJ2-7	CASSPSNPGGGKKQYF	TGCGCCAGCAGCCCCAGCAATCCTGGGGGAGGGAAGAAGCAGTACTTC
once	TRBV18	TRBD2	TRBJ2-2	CASSRPLTSGVNTGELFF	TGTGCCAGCTCACGCCCTCTAACTAGCGGGGTTAACACCGGGGAGCTGTTTTTT
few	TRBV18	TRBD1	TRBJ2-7	CASSGGQTPGKSTYEQYF	TGTGCCAGCTCAGGGGGACAGACCCCAGGGAAAAGTACCTACGAGCAGTACTTC
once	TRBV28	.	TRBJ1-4	CASSYAGGDEKLFF	TGTGCCAGCAGCTACGCGGGCGGGGATGAAAAACTGTTTTTT
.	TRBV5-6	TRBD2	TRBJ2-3	CASSKTGTSGLNTQYF	TGTGCCAGCAGCAAAACCGGGACTAGCGGGCTAAATACGCAGTATTTT
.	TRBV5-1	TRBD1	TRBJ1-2	CASSLQGDYGYTF	TGCGCCAGCAGCTTACAGGGGGATTATGGCTACACCTTC
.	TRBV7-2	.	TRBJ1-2	CASSLGWSGEGYTF	TGTGCCAGCAGCTTAGGATGGAGCGGCGAAGGCTACACCTTC
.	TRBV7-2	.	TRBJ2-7	CASSLDGRYSYEQYF	TGTGCCAGCAGCTTAGATGGGAGGTACTCCTACGAGCAGTACTTC
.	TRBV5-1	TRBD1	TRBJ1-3	CASSAGQGVYGNTIYF	TGCGCCAGCAGCGCCGGACAGGGGGTCTATGGAAACACCATATATTTT
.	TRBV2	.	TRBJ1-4	CASTRRSRATNEKLFF	TGTGCCAGCACCCGAAGAAGCCGTGCAACTAATGAAAAACTGTTTTTT
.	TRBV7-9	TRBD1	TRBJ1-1	CASSLTGGNTEAFF	TGTGCCAGCAGCTTAACAGGGGGAAACACTGAAGCTTTCTTT
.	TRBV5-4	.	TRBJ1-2	CASSLEGVYGYTF	TGTGCCAGCAGCTTGGAGGGAGTTTATGGCTACACCTTC
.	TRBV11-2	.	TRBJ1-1	CASSFGQNTEAFF	TGTGCCAGCAGCTTTGGGCAGAACACTGAAGCTTTCTTT
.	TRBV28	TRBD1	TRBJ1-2	CASSLNQGAGGYTF	TGTGCCAGCAGTTTAAACCAGGGGGCGGGTGGCTACACCTTC
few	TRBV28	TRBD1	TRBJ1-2	CASSLLVRGPPYTF	TGTGCCAGCAGTTTATTAGTCAGGGGGCCTCCCTACACCTTC